Given below is one T cell receptor beta chain in context. Clones were read by immunoSEQ multiplex PCR, and TCRdb kept only the in-frame ones, dropping some. This sample has a few hundred thousand clones, with around 84% found just once. The sample belongs to a study of blood T cell repertoires in COVID-19. Cohorts were assigned according to the clinical history that participants reported. This CDR3 has 15 residues. Germline trimming cut 6 bases from V and 3 bases from J; bases unmatched to any gene: 10. The germline CDR1 and CDR2 sequences are LNHDA and SQIVND (reference sequence). The chain employs TRBV19 and TRBJ2-7; 8 nucleotides line up with TRBD1. This sequence originates from a man aged 35 to 55 who had recovered from COVID-19. Sequenced material: PBMCs or T cells enriched from blood (not recorded which). DNA of the CDR3: TGTGCCAGTAGCCAGGGGGCAGGGGGACGCTACGAGCAGTACTTC. Translation gives CASSQGAGGRYEQYF.